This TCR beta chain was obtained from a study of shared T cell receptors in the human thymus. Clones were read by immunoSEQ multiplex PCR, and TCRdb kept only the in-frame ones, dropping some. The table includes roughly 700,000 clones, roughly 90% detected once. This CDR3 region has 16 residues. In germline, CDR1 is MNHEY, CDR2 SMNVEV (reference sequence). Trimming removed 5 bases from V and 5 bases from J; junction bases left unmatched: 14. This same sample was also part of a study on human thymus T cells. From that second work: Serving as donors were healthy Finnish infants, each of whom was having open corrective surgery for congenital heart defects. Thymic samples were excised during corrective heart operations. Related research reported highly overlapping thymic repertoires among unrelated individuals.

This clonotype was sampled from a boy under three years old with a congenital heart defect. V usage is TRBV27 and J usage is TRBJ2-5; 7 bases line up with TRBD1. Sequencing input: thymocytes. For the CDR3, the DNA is TGTGCCAGCAGTCCGACCCCCACGACAGGGCAGGAGACCCAGTACTTC. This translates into CASSPTPTTGQETQYF.